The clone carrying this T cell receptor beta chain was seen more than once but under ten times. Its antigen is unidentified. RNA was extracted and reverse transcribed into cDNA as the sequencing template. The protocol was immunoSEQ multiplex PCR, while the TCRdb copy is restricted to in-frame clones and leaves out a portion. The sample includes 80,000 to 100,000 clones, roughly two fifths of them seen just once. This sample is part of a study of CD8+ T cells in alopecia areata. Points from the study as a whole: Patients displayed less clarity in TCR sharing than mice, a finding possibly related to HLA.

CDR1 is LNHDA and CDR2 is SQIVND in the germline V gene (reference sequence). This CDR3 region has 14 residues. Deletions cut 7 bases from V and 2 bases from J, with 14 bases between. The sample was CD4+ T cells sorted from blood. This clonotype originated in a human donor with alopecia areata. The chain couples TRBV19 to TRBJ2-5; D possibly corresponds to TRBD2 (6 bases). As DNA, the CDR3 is TGTGCCAGTACCGATGGGGGGATTCAAGAGACCCAGTACTTC. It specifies CASTDGGIQETQYF.